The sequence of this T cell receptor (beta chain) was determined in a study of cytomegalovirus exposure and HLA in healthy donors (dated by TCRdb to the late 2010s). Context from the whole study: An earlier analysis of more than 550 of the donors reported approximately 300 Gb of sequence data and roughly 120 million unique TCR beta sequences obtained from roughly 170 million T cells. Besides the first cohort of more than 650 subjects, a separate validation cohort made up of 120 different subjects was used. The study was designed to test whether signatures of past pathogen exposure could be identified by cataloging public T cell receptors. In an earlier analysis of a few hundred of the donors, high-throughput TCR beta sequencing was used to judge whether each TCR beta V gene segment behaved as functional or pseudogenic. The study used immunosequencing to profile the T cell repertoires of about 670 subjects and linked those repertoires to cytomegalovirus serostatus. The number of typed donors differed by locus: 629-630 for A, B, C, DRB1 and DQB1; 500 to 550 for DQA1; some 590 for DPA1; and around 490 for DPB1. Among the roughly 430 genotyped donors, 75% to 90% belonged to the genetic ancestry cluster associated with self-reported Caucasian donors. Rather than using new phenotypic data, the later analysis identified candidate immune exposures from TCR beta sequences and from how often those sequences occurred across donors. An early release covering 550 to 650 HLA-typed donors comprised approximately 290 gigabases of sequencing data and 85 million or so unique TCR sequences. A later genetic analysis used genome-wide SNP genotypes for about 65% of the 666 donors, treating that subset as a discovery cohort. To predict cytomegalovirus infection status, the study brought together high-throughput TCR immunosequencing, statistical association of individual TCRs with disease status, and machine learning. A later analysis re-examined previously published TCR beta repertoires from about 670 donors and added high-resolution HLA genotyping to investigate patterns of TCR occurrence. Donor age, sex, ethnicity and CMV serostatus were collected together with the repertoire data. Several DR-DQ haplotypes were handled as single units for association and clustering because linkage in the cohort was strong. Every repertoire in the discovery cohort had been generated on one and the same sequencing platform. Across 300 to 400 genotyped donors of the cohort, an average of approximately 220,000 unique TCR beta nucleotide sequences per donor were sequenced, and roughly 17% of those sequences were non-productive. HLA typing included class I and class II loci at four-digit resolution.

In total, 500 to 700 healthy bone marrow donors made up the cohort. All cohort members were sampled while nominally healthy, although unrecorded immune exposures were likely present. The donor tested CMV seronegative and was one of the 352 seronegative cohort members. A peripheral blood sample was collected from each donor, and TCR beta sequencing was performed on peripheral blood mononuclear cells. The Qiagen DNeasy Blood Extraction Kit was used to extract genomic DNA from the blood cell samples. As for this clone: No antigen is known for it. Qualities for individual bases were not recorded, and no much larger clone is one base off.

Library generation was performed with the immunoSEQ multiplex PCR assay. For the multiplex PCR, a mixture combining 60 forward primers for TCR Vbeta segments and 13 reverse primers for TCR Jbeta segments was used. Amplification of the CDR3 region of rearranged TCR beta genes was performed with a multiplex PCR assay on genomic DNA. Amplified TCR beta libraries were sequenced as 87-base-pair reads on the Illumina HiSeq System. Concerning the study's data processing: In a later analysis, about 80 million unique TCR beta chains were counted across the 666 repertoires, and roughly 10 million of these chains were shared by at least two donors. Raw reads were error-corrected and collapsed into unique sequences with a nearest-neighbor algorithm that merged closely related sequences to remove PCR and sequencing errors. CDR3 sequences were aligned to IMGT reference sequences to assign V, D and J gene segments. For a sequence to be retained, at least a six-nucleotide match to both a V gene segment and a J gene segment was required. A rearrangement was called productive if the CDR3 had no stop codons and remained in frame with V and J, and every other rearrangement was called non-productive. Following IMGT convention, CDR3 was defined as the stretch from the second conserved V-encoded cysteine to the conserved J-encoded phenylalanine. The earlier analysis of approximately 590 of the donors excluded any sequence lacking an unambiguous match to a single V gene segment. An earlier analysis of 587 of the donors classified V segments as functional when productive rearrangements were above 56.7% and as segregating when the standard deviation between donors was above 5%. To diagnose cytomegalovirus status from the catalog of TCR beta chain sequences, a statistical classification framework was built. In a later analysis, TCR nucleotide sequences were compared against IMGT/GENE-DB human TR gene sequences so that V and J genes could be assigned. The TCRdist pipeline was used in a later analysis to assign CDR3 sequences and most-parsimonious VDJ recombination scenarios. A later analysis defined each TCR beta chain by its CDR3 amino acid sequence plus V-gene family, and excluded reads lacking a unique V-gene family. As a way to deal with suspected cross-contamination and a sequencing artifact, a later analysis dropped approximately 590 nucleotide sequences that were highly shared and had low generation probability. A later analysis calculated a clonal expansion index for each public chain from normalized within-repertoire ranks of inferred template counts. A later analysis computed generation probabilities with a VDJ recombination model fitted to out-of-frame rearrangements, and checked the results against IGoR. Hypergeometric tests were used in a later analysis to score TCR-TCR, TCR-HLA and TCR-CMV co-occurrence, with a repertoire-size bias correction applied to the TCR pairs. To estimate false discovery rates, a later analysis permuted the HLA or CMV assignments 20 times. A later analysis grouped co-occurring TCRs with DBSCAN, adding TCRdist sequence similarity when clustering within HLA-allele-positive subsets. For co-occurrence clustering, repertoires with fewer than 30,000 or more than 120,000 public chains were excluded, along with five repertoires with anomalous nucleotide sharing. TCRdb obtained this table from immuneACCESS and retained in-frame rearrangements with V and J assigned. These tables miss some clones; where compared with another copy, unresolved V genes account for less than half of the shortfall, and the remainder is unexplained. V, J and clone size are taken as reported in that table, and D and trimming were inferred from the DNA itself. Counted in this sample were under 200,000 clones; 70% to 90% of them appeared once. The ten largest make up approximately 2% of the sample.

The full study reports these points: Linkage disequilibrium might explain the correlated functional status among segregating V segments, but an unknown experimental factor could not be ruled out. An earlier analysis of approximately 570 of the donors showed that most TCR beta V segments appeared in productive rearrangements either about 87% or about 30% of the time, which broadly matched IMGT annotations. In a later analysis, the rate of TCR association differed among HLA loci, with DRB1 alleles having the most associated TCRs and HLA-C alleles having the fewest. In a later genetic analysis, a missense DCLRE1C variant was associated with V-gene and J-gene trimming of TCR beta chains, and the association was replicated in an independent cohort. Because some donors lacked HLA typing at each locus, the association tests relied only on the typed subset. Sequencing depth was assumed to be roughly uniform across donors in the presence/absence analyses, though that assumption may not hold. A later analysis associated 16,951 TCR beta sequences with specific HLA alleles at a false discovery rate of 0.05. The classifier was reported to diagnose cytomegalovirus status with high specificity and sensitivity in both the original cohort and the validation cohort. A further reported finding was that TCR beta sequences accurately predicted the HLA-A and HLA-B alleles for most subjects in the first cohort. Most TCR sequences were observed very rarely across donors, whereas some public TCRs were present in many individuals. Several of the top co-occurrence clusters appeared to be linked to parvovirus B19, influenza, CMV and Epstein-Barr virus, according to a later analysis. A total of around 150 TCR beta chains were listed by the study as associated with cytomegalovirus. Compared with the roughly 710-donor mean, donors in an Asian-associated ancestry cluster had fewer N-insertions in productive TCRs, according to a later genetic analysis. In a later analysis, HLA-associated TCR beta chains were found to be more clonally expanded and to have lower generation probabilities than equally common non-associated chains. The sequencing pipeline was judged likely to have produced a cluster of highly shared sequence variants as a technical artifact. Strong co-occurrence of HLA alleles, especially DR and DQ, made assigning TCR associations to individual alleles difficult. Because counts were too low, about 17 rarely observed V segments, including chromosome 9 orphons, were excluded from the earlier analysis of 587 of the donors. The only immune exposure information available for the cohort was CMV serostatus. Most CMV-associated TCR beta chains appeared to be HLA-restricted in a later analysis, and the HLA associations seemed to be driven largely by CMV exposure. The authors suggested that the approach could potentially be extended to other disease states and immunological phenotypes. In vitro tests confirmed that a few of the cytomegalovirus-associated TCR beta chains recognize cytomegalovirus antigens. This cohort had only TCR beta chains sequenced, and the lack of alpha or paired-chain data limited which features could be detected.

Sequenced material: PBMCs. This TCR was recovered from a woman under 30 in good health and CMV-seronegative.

The CDR3 region has the sequence CASSLGLENTGELFF. The bases are TGTGCCAGCAGCTTGGGACTCGAGAACACCGGGGAGCTGTTTTTT. This receptor chain uses TRBV11-3 and TRBJ2-2; the D gene is perhaps TRBD2, on 6 matching bases. Sequences SGHNT (CDR1) and YENEEA (CDR2) are obtained from the germline V gene. Deletion took 3 bases off V and 1 base off J, with a span of 9 bases between the germline ends. CDR3 length: 15 amino acids, cysteine to phenylalanine. Only CDR3 DNA is held: 45 bases, read in frame from base 1.